Listed here is a single T cell receptor (beta chain). What this receptor recognizes is not known. Taken from cysteine to phenylalanine, the CDR3 has 16 residues. CDR3 DNA only is kept here, 48 bases in frame from base 1. Clipping removes 4 bases from V and 6 bases from J, with 12 as the unmatched junction base count. CDR1 and CDR2, looked up from the germline V gene, are SGHRS and YFSETQ. To prepare the library, the immunoSEQ multiplex PCR assay was applied. For the multiplex PCR, a mixture combining 60 forward primers for TCR Vbeta segments and 13 reverse primers for TCR Jbeta segments was used. The CDR3 region of rearranged TCR beta genes was amplified from genomic DNA by a multiplex PCR assay. Amplified TCR beta libraries were sequenced as 87-base-pair reads on the Illumina HiSeq System. The original pipeline was this. A later analysis counted approximately 76 million unique TCR beta chains across the 700 or so repertoires, and some 11 million of these chains were shared by at least two donors. To remove PCR and sequencing errors, raw reads were error-corrected and collapsed into unique sequences using a nearest-neighbor algorithm that merged closely related sequences. V, D and J gene segments were assigned by aligning CDR3 sequences to IMGT reference sequences. For a sequence to be retained, a match of at least six nucleotides to both a V gene segment and a J gene segment was required. A rearrangement was called productive if the CDR3 had no stop codons and remained in frame with V and J, and every other rearrangement was called non-productive. CDR3 was defined according to IMGT convention as the region running from the second conserved V-encoded cysteine to the conserved J-encoded phenylalanine. The earlier analysis of fewer than 700 of the donors excluded sequences that lacked an unambiguous match to a single V gene segment. In an earlier analysis of some 590 of the donors, a V segment was called functional when productive rearrangements were above 56.7%, and segregating when the standard deviation between donors exceeded 5%. To diagnose cytomegalovirus status from the catalog of TCR beta chain sequences, a statistical classification framework was built. V and J gene assignment, in a later analysis, came from comparing TCR nucleotide sequences with IMGT/GENE-DB human TR gene sequences. A later analysis assigned CDR3 sequences and most-parsimonious VDJ recombination scenarios with the TCRdist pipeline. A later analysis defined each TCR beta chain by its CDR3 amino acid sequence plus V-gene family, and excluded reads lacking a unique V-gene family. A later analysis removed 550 to 650 highly shared, low-generation-probability nucleotide sequences to deal with suspected cross-contamination and a sequencing artifact. In a later analysis, a clonal expansion index was calculated for each public chain from normalized within-repertoire ranks of inferred template counts. In a later analysis, generation probabilities were computed using a VDJ recombination model fitted to out-of-frame rearrangements, and the results were checked against IGoR. Hypergeometric tests were used in a later analysis to score TCR-TCR, TCR-HLA and TCR-CMV co-occurrence, with a repertoire-size bias correction applied to the TCR pairs. A later analysis estimated false discovery rates by permuting HLA or CMV assignments 20 times. In a later analysis, co-occurring TCRs were grouped using DBSCAN, with TCRdist sequence similarity added in when clustering inside HLA-allele-positive subsets. Repertoires with fewer than 30,000 or more than 120,000 public chains were left out of co-occurrence clustering, as were about 5 repertoires with anomalous nucleotide sharing. In TCRdb, the immuneACCESS table is reduced to in-frame sequences with V and J assigned. These tables do not hold every clone; where another copy was compared, an unresolved V gene accounts for under half, and the others remain unexplained. That table supplies the V and J calls and clone size; D and trimming were determined from the DNA. This sample's table has entries for 150,000 or so clones. The top ten hold 1.5% to 2% of the sample.

The entry originates in a study of cytomegalovirus exposure and HLA in healthy donors (TCRdb year 2017). Background on the whole study: An earlier analysis of fewer than 750 of the donors reported approximately 260 Gb of sequence data and 117 million unique TCR beta sequences obtained from 180 million or so T cells. About 310 gigabases of sequencing data and roughly 90 million unique TCR sequences were included in an early release covering about 700 HLA-typed donors. Of the approximately 400 genotyped donors, approximately 80% fell in the genetic ancestry cluster associated with self-reported Caucasian donors. The aim of the study was to test whether cataloging public T cell receptors could identify signatures of past pathogen exposure. The study used immunosequencing to profile the T cell repertoires of several hundred subjects and linked those repertoires to cytomegalovirus serostatus. Besides the first cohort of some 670 subjects, a separate validation cohort made up of 90 to 150 different subjects was used. High-throughput TCR immunosequencing, statistical association of individual TCRs with disease status, and machine learning were combined to predict cytomegalovirus infection status. In a later analysis, previously published TCR beta repertoires from several hundred donors were re-analyzed and high-resolution HLA genotyping was added so that TCR occurrence patterns could be studied. In the later analysis, no new phenotypic data were used to find candidate immune exposures; instead, reliance was placed on TCR beta sequences and their occurrence across donors. An earlier analysis of a few hundred of the donors applied high-throughput TCR beta sequencing to assess whether each TCR beta V gene segment acted as functional or pseudogenic. Donor age, sex, ethnicity and CMV serostatus were collected together with the repertoire data. Genome-wide SNP genotypes for about 60% of the roughly 670 donors were used in a later genetic analysis, which treated that subset as a discovery cohort. Every discovery cohort repertoire had been produced on one sequencing platform. HLA typing covered class I and class II loci at four-digit resolution. Typing coverage differed by locus: A, B, C, DRB1 and DQB1 were typed in about 629-640 donors, DQA1 in about 500, DPA1 in 600 to 610, and DPB1 in 472. Because of strong linkage in the cohort, five DR-DQ haplotypes were treated as single units for association and clustering. On average, 235,054 unique TCR beta nucleotide sequences were sequenced per donor among 350 to 400 genotyped donors of the cohort, with roughly 20% of those sequences being non-productive.

The investigation overall reported the following: In a later genetic analysis, a missense DCLRE1C variant was associated with V-gene and J-gene trimming of TCR beta chains, and the association was replicated in an independent cohort. Because some donors lacked HLA typing at each locus, the association tests relied only on the typed subset. According to a later analysis, most CMV-associated TCR beta chains appeared to be HLA-restricted, and the HLA associations seemed to be driven largely by CMV exposure. Because counts were too low, under 20 rarely observed V segments, including chromosome 9 orphons, were left out of the earlier analysis of approximately 500 of the donors. The sequencing pipeline was judged likely to have produced a cluster of highly shared sequence variants as a technical artifact. In an earlier analysis of around 600 of the donors, most TCR beta V segments were observed in productive rearrangements about 87% or about 30% of the time, broadly matching IMGT annotations. Roughly uniform sequencing depth across donors was assumed in presence/absence analyses, although this assumption may not hold. For the cohort, immune exposure information was limited to CMV serostatus. Compared with the approximately 600-donor mean, donors in an Asian-associated ancestry cluster had fewer N-insertions in productive TCRs, according to a later genetic analysis. According to a later analysis, parvovirus B19, influenza, CMV and Epstein-Barr virus appeared linked to several top co-occurrence clusters. Assigning TCR associations to individual alleles was difficult when HLA alleles, especially DR and DQ, strongly co-occurred. Linkage disequilibrium might explain the correlated functional status among segregating V segments, but an unknown experimental factor could not be excluded. At a false discovery rate of 0.05, a later analysis linked approximately 18,000 TCR beta sequences to specific HLA alleles. In a later analysis, TCR association rates were found to vary across HLA loci, with the most associated TCRs seen for DRB1 alleles and the fewest for HLA-C alleles. A further reported finding was that TCR beta sequences accurately predicted the HLA-A and HLA-B alleles for most subjects in the first cohort. In vitro tests confirmed that a few of the cytomegalovirus-associated TCR beta chains recognize cytomegalovirus antigens. A later analysis found that HLA-associated TCR beta chains were more clonally expanded and had lower generation probabilities than equally common non-associated chains. Most TCR sequences were observed very rarely across donors, whereas some public TCRs were present in many individuals. The authors suggested that the approach could potentially be extended to other disease states and immunological phenotypes. Some IMGT-functional V segments, including TRBV6-2 and TRBV6-3, could not be told apart with the 87-base-pair reads, so those segments were excluded. A total of 150 or so TCR beta chains were listed by the study as associated with cytomegalovirus. In this cohort, only TCR beta chains were sequenced, and detectable features were limited by the absence of alpha or paired-chain data. The classifier was reported to diagnose cytomegalovirus status with high specificity and sensitivity in both the original cohort and the validation cohort.

The cohort consisted of 600 to 700 healthy bone marrow donors. At the time of sampling, all cohort members were nominally healthy, though unrecorded immune exposures were likely present. The donor tested CMV seronegative, placing the donor among the 352 seronegative members of the cohort. A peripheral blood sample was provided by each donor, and peripheral blood mononuclear cells were used for TCR beta sequencing. Genomic DNA was extracted from the blood cell samples with the Qiagen DNeasy Blood Extraction Kit. The sequence came from a woman in her forties or fifties in good health and CMV-seronegative. The chain uses TRBV5-1 and TRBJ2-3; TRBD2 agrees with 9 junctional bases. Sequencing used PBMCs. DNA sequence: TGCGCCAGCAGCCTTACAGTAGCGGGGGAAAGGGATACGCAGTATTTT. This sequence encodes CASSLTVAGERDTQYF.